A single sample gave rise to the 22 T cell receptor beta chains below, sequenced in a study of cytomegalovirus exposure and HLA in healthy donors. The PCR made use of 60 Vbeta and 13 Jbeta primers. TCRdb keeps only in-frame clones here, not all; method: immunoSEQ multiplex PCR. Of 45,000 to 75,000 clones in the sample, less than 85% were seen once. The specimen was PBMCs. The origin of the receptors is an older woman in good health and CMV-seropositive.

The chain combines TRBV28 with TRBJ2-3; 8 bases are shared with TRBD2. This CDR3 has 16 amino acids. Germline V gene lookup returns CDR1 MDHEN and CDR2 SYDVKM. J was trimmed by 5 bases and V by 5 bases; bases with no gene match: 12. The DNA of the CDR3 is TGTGCCAGCAGTCAACCGCCGGGGGGGCGCCAAGATACGCAGTATTTT. This codes for CASSQPPGGRQDTQYF.

V gene TRBV29-1 combines with J gene TRBJ2-1, with D possibly being TRBD1 (6 bases). Germline CDR1 SQVTM, CDR2 ANQGSEA. This CDR3 has 14 residues. V was pared by 2 bases and J by 0 bases, with 8 bases between. The CDR3 DNA is TGCAGCGTTGAACCAGGGGTCTCCTACAATGAGCAGTTCTTC. Residues: CSVEPGVSYNEQFF.

The chain combines TRBV7-8 with TRBJ1-4; TRBD1 aligns across 11 bases. In germline, CDR1 is SGHVS, CDR2 FQNEAQ. The CDR3 totals 15 residues. The trim removed 6 bases at V and 8 bases at J, leaving 8 bases unmatched. The CDR3 DNA reads TGTGCCAGCAGACATGAGGGGACAGGGGGAGAAAAACTGTTTTTT. Its translation is CASRHEGTGGEKLFF.

Ten or more counts support this clone. The rearrangement joins TRBV9 to TRBJ2-5; 11 nucleotides align to TRBD2. Germline CDR1 SGDLS, CDR2 YYNGEE. There are 15 residues in the CDR3. The junction had 0 bases not matched to a gene; V was cut back by 1 base and J by 1 base. This CDR3 is CASSVTSGGQETQYF. The CDR3 coding sequence is TGTGCCAGCAGCGTAACTAGCGGGGGCCAAGAGACCCAGTACTTC.

With respect to this clone: Germline is not matched at one junction end, which may reflect a read error. V gene TRBV6-6 combines with J gene TRBJ1-6, with D possibly TRBD1 on 6 matching bases. Germline V CDR1 and CDR2: MNHNY, SVGAGI (reference sequence). This CDR3 is built from 15 residues. In DNA form, the CDR3 reads TGTGCCAGCAGTCTGACAGGATCCTTTAATTCACCCCTCCACTTT. This gives the protein CASSLTGSFNSPLHF.

The V and J genes are TRBV11-2 and TRBJ2-3; the D gene is possibly TRBD1 (7 bases). Germline-derived CDR1 and CDR2 are SGHAT and FQNNGV. This CDR3 contains 15 residues. V was trimmed by 5 bases and J by 1 base, leaving 13 bases between them. The CDR3 reads CASSGRGEGTDTQYF. DNA of the CDR3: TGTGCCAGCAGCGGCAGGGGGGAGGGCACAGATACGCAGTATTTT.

V usage is TRBV6-5 and J usage is TRBJ1-2; 10 bases align to TRBD1. Germline V gene lookup returns CDR1 MNHEY and CDR2 SVGAGI. V dropped 4 bases and J dropped 7; count of bases not matched to a gene: 6. The CDR3 totals 14 residues. CDR3 DNA sequence: TGTGCCAGCAGTTTAGGGACAGGGGTAGGTGGCTACACCTTC. This translates into CASSLGTGVGGYTF.

The V call is TRBV11-2, the J call TRBJ2-3; tentatively, D is TRBD2 (5 bases). V gave up 5 bases and J gave up 1 base, with 10 bases separating them. The germline V gene has CDR1 SGHAT and CDR2 FQNNGV. The CDR3 spans 14 residues. The CDR3: CASSQVEGTDTQYF. CDR3 in DNA: TGTGCCAGCAGCCAAGTGGAGGGCACAGATACGCAGTATTTT.

This clone has just one count. The rearrangement joins TRBV10-3 to TRBJ1-5, with D possibly matching TRBD1 (5 bases). V was cut by 0 bases and J by 6 bases, with 12 bases left in between. The V gene's germline CDR1 is ENHRY and CDR2 SYGVKD. This CDR3 spans 15 amino acids. CDR3 region: CAISESGGVGQPQHF. CDR3 nucleotides: TGTGCCATCAGTGAGTCGGGAGGGGTGGGTCAGCCCCAGCATTTT.

The chain recombines TRBV27 with TRBJ2-1; 8 bases map to TRBD1. The J segment lost 4 bases and the V segment lost 6 bases, leaving 8 bases of the junction unmatched. This CDR3 region has 15 residues. The germline V gene has CDR1 MNHEY and CDR2 SMNVEV (reference sequence). The CDR3: CASSQTGALYNEQFF. CDR3 in DNA: TGTGCCAGCAGCCAGACAGGGGCGCTTTACAATGAGCAGTTCTTC.

V usage is TRBV20-1 and J usage is TRBJ1-1, with D uncertain. Germline CDR1 and CDR2: DFQATT and SNEGSKA (reference sequence). The CDR3 contains 11 residues. V lost 6 bases and J 3 bases, leaving 8 bases between the germline ends. Here the CDR3 reads CSASGDTEAFF. CDR3 coding DNA: TGCAGTGCGAGTGGTGACACTGAAGCTTTCTTT.

The rearrangement links TRBV25-1 to TRBJ2-7, with no clear D. The germline V gene has CDR1 MGHDK and CDR2 SYGVNS. The V and J ends lost 4 bases and 4 bases respectively, with 5 bases between them. This CDR3 is 11 amino acids long. The CDR3 coding sequence is TGTGCCAGCAGTGTCGGGTACGAGCAGTACTTC. Encoded protein: CASSVGYEQYF.

The sample holds a few counts of this clone. V usage is TRBV2 and J usage is TRBJ1-2; a possible D gene is TRBD1 (5 bases). The germline V gene encodes CDR1 SNHLY and CDR2 FYNNEI. The CDR3 sequence is 11 residues long. V shed 2 bases and J shed 9 bases, with 7 bases lying between them. DNA for the CDR3: TGTGCCAGCAGTGAACAGGGAAGCTACACCTTC. Its translation: CASSEQGSYTF.

This clone appeared a single time. The chain links TRBV9 to TRBJ2-3; possible D gene TRBD1, 5 bases. There are 16 residues in the CDR3. With 0 bases removed from V and 0 bases from J, the gap between germline ends came to 11 bases. Germline CDR1 SGDLS, CDR2 YYNGEE. CDR3 residues: CASSVAAGSSTDTQYF. CDR3 in DNA: TGTGCCAGCAGCGTAGCAGCAGGGTCAAGCACAGATACGCAGTATTTT.

The J gene is TRBJ1-2, the V gene TRBV7-9; tentatively, D is TRBD1 (6 bases). The length of the CDR3 is 13 residues. V was trimmed by 6 bases and J by 3 bases, leaving 11 bases between them. Germline CDR1 is SEHNR and CDR2 is FQNEAQ (reference sequence). The CDR3 spells CASRHDRYYGYTF. DNA for the CDR3: TGTGCCAGCAGACACGACAGGTACTATGGCTACACCTTC.

The gene calls are TRBV25-1 and TRBJ2-1, with 7 positions matching TRBD1. Germline-derived CDR1 and CDR2 are MGHDK and SYGVNS. The CDR3 has 14 amino acids. Trimming took 7 bases from V and 4 from J; bases not matched to a gene: 7. The CDR3 sequence: CASTTGTVYNEQFF. The CDR3, as DNA: TGTGCCAGCACGACAGGGACGGTATACAATGAGCAGTTCTTC.

This chain links TRBV2 with TRBJ2-2, with 10 bases lining up with TRBD2. Germline assignment: CDR1 SNHLY and CDR2 FYNNEI. The CDR3 has 16 residues. J gave up 4 bases and V 8 bases, and 10 bases lay outside the gene matches. CDR3 protein: CASSWLAGVTTGELFF. The CDR3 coding sequence is TGTGCCAGCTCTTGGCTAGCGGGGGTCACCACCGGGGAGCTGTTTTTT.

This clone was observed a handful of times. The chain combines TRBV2 with TRBJ1-1, with D tentatively TRBD1 (6 bases). V lost 4 bases, J lost 4 bases, and 22 bases lay in between. The CDR3 consists of 17 residues. The germline gives CDR1 SNHLY, CDR2 FYNNEI. CDR3 sequence reads: CASSAGPRLGATTEAFF. For the CDR3, the DNA is TGTGCCAGCAGTGCCGGTCCACGGTTGGGGGCTACCACTGAAGCTTTCTTT.

Comments on this clone: At one boundary the junction diverges from the germline segment, which might be a read error. The chain recombines TRBV7-9 with TRBJ2-7; 10 bases align to TRBD1. Looked up from germline, CDR1 is SEHNR and CDR2 is FQNEAQ (reference sequence). The CDR3 contains 14 residues. The CDR3 DNA is TGTTCCAGTAAACTAGACAGGGGGCAATACGAGCAGTACTTC. This translates into CSSKLDRGQYEQYF.

The rearrangement links TRBV6-5 to TRBJ1-2; 9 bases are a match to TRBD1. Germline CDR1 reads MNHEY; CDR2 reads SVGAGI. J lost 8 bases, V lost 6 bases, and 7 bases had no gene match. The CDR3 is 13 amino acids. The CDR3 region has the DNA TGTGCCAGCAGCCCCGGACAGGGGATAGGCTACACCTTC. Translating gives CASSPGQGIGYTF.

J is TRBJ1-4 and V is TRBV7-2; TRBD1 matches at 8 bases. V trimming: 7 bases; J trimming: 7 bases; junction bases outside the gene matches: 8. Germline loops: CDR1 SGHTA, CDR2 FQGNSA. This CDR3 is 14 amino acids long. CDR3 in amino acids: CASTGTGGGEKLFF. The CDR3, as DNA: TGTGCCAGCACCGGAACAGGGGGGGGTGAAAAACTGTTTTTT.

This clone occurred once. V gene TRBV29-1 combines with J gene TRBJ2-1; 7 bases fit TRBD1. Germline V gives CDR1 SQVTM, CDR2 ANQGSEA. The CDR3 contains 13 residues. Trimming cost V 5 bases and J 2 bases; bases outside gene matches: 3. This chain's CDR3 is CSVRQGTYNEQFF. CDR3 in DNA: TGCAGCGTTCGACAGGGCACCTACAATGAGCAGTTCTTC.